The 19 T cell receptor beta chains below come from one sample, sequenced in a study of blood T cells in healthy people across ages. A J-beta primer mix and a sample-barcoded 5' primer were used in a second PCR of about 7 to 12 cycles. TCRdb independently ran MiXCR on the 5' RACE reads; one entry per CDR3 protein. The data hold roughly 680,000 distinct CDR3 sequences, with around 45% observed a single time. Material: blood. The receptors were gathered from a woman aged 55-70 years in good health.

The chain links TRBV5-6 to TRBJ2-2; the D call may be TRBD1 or TRBD2 (5 bases each). CDR1 and CDR2 (germline): SGHDT, YYEEEE. This CDR3 has 14 amino acids. Trimming took off 4 bases at V and 5 bases at J, with 12 bases between the two ends. CDR3 in amino acids: CASSGGPNTGELFF. DNA of the CDR3: TGTGCCAGCAGCGGGGGACCTAATACCGGGGAGCTGTTTTTT.

This clonotype appeared once. The chain recombines TRBV28 with TRBJ2-3, with 12 bases fitting TRBD2. The CDR3 totals 15 residues. V was pared by 3 bases and J by 5 bases, with 3 bases of the junction left unmatched. The germline CDR1 and CDR2 sequences are MDHEN and SYDVKM. The CDR3 loop reads CASSLTSGSKDTQYF. In DNA form, the CDR3 reads TGTGCCAGCAGTTTGACTAGCGGGAGTAAAGATACGCAGTATTTT.

This rearrangement joins TRBV20-1 to TRBJ1-1, with D perhaps matching TRBD1 (5 bases). Germline CDR1 and CDR2: DFQATT and SNEGSKA (reference sequence). V lost 5 bases, J lost 3 bases, and 19 bases lay in between. There are 15 residues in the CDR3. The CDR3, as DNA: TGCAGTGCTCTTGGACATCTACTAGGGGACACTGAAGCTTTCTTT. Translating it yields CSALGHLLGDTEAFF.

This clonotype was counted a few times. The chain combines TRBV6-2 or TRBV6-3 with TRBJ1-2; no definite D call. Germline assignment: CDR1 MNHEY and CDR2 SVGEGT. V lost 8 bases to trimming and J lost 8 bases, with 24 bases between them. This CDR3 spans 15 amino acids. This CDR3 is CASCRLGPVPRGYTF. The CDR3 nucleotides are TGTGCCAGCTGTCGCCTCGGGCCGGTCCCGCGGGGCTACACCTTC.

This chain connects TRBV29-1 to TRBJ2-5, with TRBD2 matching over 11 bases. Per the germline V gene, CDR1 is SQVTM and CDR2 is ANQGSEA. V dropped 4 bases and J dropped 11; count of bases not matched to a gene: 9. This CDR3 has 13 amino acids. The CDR3 spells CSVVVSGRDEQYF. In DNA, the CDR3 is TGCAGCGTTGTTGTTAGCGGGAGGGATGAGCAGTACTTC.

This clonotype has only a few counts. The chain carries TRBV10-3 and TRBJ2-5, with unresolved D. This CDR3 has 15 amino acids. Deletions cut 0 bases from V and 11 bases from J, with 19 bases between. Germline V lookup: CDR1 ENHRY, CDR2 SYGVKD. Written as DNA, the CDR3 is TGTGCCATCAGTGAGTCCGGAACAGTTCTTTGGAAGCAGTACTTC. Its protein product is CAISESGTVLWKQYF.

This clonotype was recorded once. The chain uses TRBV27 and TRBJ2-7; a possible D gene is TRBD2 (7 bases). The CDR3 has 14 residues. The ends were cut back, 4 bases at V and 2 bases at J, with 12 bases in the middle. Germline values: CDR1 MNHEY, CDR2 SMNVEV (reference sequence). Here the CDR3 DNA reads TGTGCCAGCAGTTGGGGGGGCAGCACCTACGAGCAGTACTTC. Protein: CASSWGGSTYEQYF.

This clonotype appeared many times. The genes are TRBV7-3 and TRBJ2-3; 15 nucleotides match TRBD2. Losses at the gene ends were 5 bases for V and 3 bases for J; bases not matched to a gene: 6. There are 17 residues in the CDR3. Germline assignment: CDR1 SGHTA and CDR2 FQGTGA. CDR3 in DNA: TGTGCCAGCAGCCCTACCGGGACTAGCGGGGGGACAGATACGCAGTATTTT. It encodes CASSPTGTSGGTDTQYF.

The V and J genes are TRBV4-2 and TRBJ2-7, with no clear D. Trimming left V 1 base short and J 3 bases short, with 10 bases between. The CDR3 spans 14 residues. Germline assignment: CDR1 LGHNA and CDR2 YNFKEQ. The CDR3 DNA reads TGTGCCAGCAGCCAAGTACAGCCCAACTACGAGCAGTACTTC. Translation gives CASSQVQPNYEQYF.

CDR3 nucleotide sequence: TGCAGTGCTAGTTTTACCTATGGCTACACCTTC. It is translated as CSASFTYGYTF. This chain connects TRBV20-1 to TRBJ1-2; no firm D call. Germline CDR1 and CDR2: DFQATT and SNEGSKA (reference sequence). The CDR3 runs 11 residues. The V end lost 3 bases, the J end lost 4 bases, and 6 bases lay between the germline ends.

This chain links TRBV28 with TRBJ1-1; D not certain. Per germline, CDR1 MDHEN and CDR2 SYDVKM. Trimming stripped 9 bases from V and 1 base from J, with 9 bases between. The CDR3 sequence is 12 residues long. CDR3 residues: CASRRGNTEAFF. CDR3 nucleotide sequence: TGTGCCAGTCGTCGGGGGAACACTGAAGCTTTCTTT.

The table lists this clonotype with a few counts. V gene TRBV4-3 combines with J gene TRBJ2-1; no clear D. The germline CDR1 and CDR2 sequences are LGHNA and YSLEER. CDR3 length equals 15 residues. V was shortened by 4 bases and J by 5 bases, with 15 bases between the two germline ends. CDR3 in DNA: TGCGCCAGCAGCCCCCGGGTAACTACAGACAATGAGCAGTTCTTC. Protein sequence: CASSPRVTTDNEQFF.

The gene calls are TRBV27 and TRBJ2-1; 10 bases are shared with TRBD2. The CDR3 runs 14 residues. CDR1 and CDR2 from the germline V gene are MNHEY and SMNVEV (reference sequence). Unmatched junction bases numbered 4, after V lost 7 bases and J lost 4 bases. CDR3 sequence: CASTTSGIYNEQFF. CDR3 DNA sequence: TGTGCCAGCACAACTAGCGGGATTTACAATGAGCAGTTCTTC.

This clonotype was detected only a few times. This rearrangement joins TRBV7-2 to TRBJ1-2, with D hard to call. Germline-derived CDR1 and CDR2 are SGHTA and FQGNSA. Trimming took off 1 base at V and 8 bases at J, with 14 bases between the two ends. The CDR3 sequence is 14 residues long. CDR3 residues: CASSLGSSIGGYTF. CDR3 bases: TGTGCCAGCAGCTTAGGGAGTTCCATCGGAGGCTACACCTTC.

In its sample, this clonotype was seen a few times. The CDR3 DNA reads as TGTGCCAGCAGGCCGGACTACTTGACAGATACGCAGTATTTT. This sequence encodes CASRPDYLTDTQYF. This chain links TRBV2 with TRBJ2-3; D is perhaps TRBD2 (6 bases). The length of the CDR3 is 14 residues. With 6 bases removed from V and 3 bases from J, the gap between germline ends came to 13 bases. Germline values: CDR1 SNHLY, CDR2 FYNNEI. Based on the CDR3 plus reference TRBV2 and TRBJ2-3, the full variable domain is EPEVTQTPSHQVTQMGQEVILRCVPISNHLYFYWYRQILGQKVEFLVSFYNNEISEKSEIFDDQFSVERPDGSNFTLKIRSTKLEDSAMYFCASRPDYLTDTQYFGPGTRLTVL.

The chain uses TRBV5-1 and TRBJ2-5; 7 bases line up with TRBD2. There are 14 residues in the CDR3. Germline lookup yields CDR1 SGHRS and CDR2 YFSETQ. The ends lost 6 bases at V and 3 bases at J; junction bases unmatched: 8. The CDR3 here is CASMSSGAEETQYF. The CDR3 nucleotides read TGCGCCAGCATGTCTAGCGGAGCTGAAGAGACCCAGTACTTC. The full variable domain, in which reference TRBV5-1 and TRBJ2-5 provide the parts outside the CDR3, is KAGVTQTPRYLIKTRGQQVTLSCSPISGHRSVSWYQQTPGQGLQFLFEYFSETQRNKGNFPGRFSGRQFSNSRSEMNVSTLELGDSALYLCASMSSGAEETQYFGPGTRLLVL.

Comments on this clonotype: A much larger clone sits a single nucleotide away, making a read error possible. This chain joins TRBV7-2 and TRBJ1-1; possible D gene TRBD1, 6 bases. V was pared by 5 bases and J by 0 bases, with 19 bases between. The CDR3 contains 17 residues. The germline gives CDR1 SGHTA, CDR2 FQGNSA. The CDR3 coding sequence is TGTGCCAGCAGCCGGCATGGGGGCGTCGGGCTGAACACTGAAGCTTTCTTT. Translating it yields CASSRHGGVGLNTEAFF.

The V call is TRBV20-1, the J call TRBJ2-1; 14 bases align to TRBD2. Germline loops: CDR1 DFQATT, CDR2 SNEGSKA (reference sequence). The CDR3 has 15 residues. The V and J ends lost 5 bases and 6 bases, in that order; junction bases with no gene match: 6. CDR3 protein: CSAGGLAGVLNEQFF. In nucleotides, the CDR3 is TGCAGTGCTGGGGGACTAGCGGGAGTTCTCAATGAGCAGTTCTTC.

This clonotype was counted a few times. The rearrangement links TRBV29-1 to TRBJ1-1; unclear D gene. V was trimmed by 4 bases and J by 1 base, leaving 10 bases between them. This CDR3 region has 13 residues. Germline CDR1 is SQVTM and CDR2 is ANQGSEA. CDR3: CSVGGWENTEAFF. CDR3 in DNA: TGCAGCGTTGGAGGATGGGAGAACACTGAAGCTTTCTTT.